Below are 9 T cell receptor beta chains sequenced from a single sample in a study of T-cell memory formation after mild COVID-19. TCRdb re-analysed the 5' RACE reads in MiXCR, keeping a single row per CDR3 protein. The table lists hundreds of thousands of distinct CDR3 sequences, approximately 13% of them singletons. Sequencing was done on a sample of PBMCs or a T cell subset sorted from them (not recorded which). These receptors were obtained from a man younger than 30 who had mild COVID-19 (a few samples of this study predate the infection). Cell type and time point are not known.

The V gene is TRBV3-1, the J gene TRBJ2-7, with D maybe TRBD1 (6 bases). Trimming took off 1 base at V and 3 bases at J, with 10 bases between the two ends. The germline gives CDR1 LGHDT, CDR2 YNNKEL (reference sequence). This CDR3 spans 14 amino acids. The CDR3 bases are TGTGCCAGCAGCCAAGTACAGGGCATCTACGAGCAGTACTTC. The encoded protein is CASSQVQGIYEQYF.

The chain joins TRBV27 to TRBJ1-1; D is perhaps TRBD1 (5 bases). V was shortened by 5 bases and J by 5 bases, with 21 bases between the two germline ends. Germline CDR1 reads MNHEY; CDR2 reads SMNVEV (reference sequence). The CDR3 contains 16 residues. CDR3 amino acids: CASSPLAAGERTEAFF. The CDR3 DNA reads TGTGCCAGCAGTCCCCTTGCAGCGGGGGAGAGAACTGAAGCTTTCTTT.

This clonotype has just a few counts. The chain combines TRBV6-1 with TRBJ2-2; TRBD2 agrees at 13 bases. Trimming cost V 1 base and J 5 bases; bases outside gene matches: 7. Germline V CDR1 and CDR2: MNHNS, SASEGT. The CDR3 consists of 18 residues. CDR3 protein: CASSEVPLAGGRTGELFF. The CDR3 nucleotides read TGTGCCAGCAGTGAAGTTCCACTAGCGGGGGGGCGGACCGGGGAGCTGTTTTTT.

The rearrangement joins TRBV29-1 to TRBJ2-3; D is uncertain. Germline values: CDR1 SQVTM, CDR2 ANQGSEA. V lost 0 bases to trimming and J lost 6 bases, with 7 bases between them. The CDR3 is made up of 12 amino acids. CDR3 residues: CSVEDLGDTQYF. In DNA form, the CDR3 reads TGCAGCGTTGAAGATCTCGGCGATACGCAGTATTTT.

The genes are TRBV4-3 and TRBJ2-1, with 12 nucleotides matching TRBD2. Unmatched junction bases numbered 9, after V lost 0 bases and J lost 9 bases. Germline values: CDR1 LGHNA, CDR2 YSLEER. The CDR3 length is 17 residues. CDR3 sequence reads: CASSQDVSSGGASEQFF. The CDR3 nucleotides are TGCGCCAGCAGCCAAGATGTTTCTAGCGGGGGGGCAAGTGAGCAGTTCTTC.

There are a few counts of this clonotype. J is TRBJ2-5 and V is TRBV6-2 or TRBV6-3; D is unclear. Trimming pared 4 bases from V and 3 bases from J, leaving 3 bases between. Germline CDR1 and CDR2: MNHEY and SVGEGT. The CDR3 is 11 amino acids. CDR3 coding DNA: TGTGCCAGCAGTTGGAAAGAGACCCAGTACTTC. The encoded protein is CASSWKETQYF.

The chain employs TRBV20-1 and TRBJ1-6, with D perhaps matching TRBD1 (6 bases). The V gene lost 5 bases and the J gene lost 9 bases, with 17 bases spanning the gap. CDR3 length: 14 residues. The germline V gene has CDR1 DFQATT and CDR2 SNEGSKA (reference sequence). DNA for the CDR3: TGCAGTGCTTGGACAGAAATGGATGGTTCACCCCTCCACTTT. As protein: CSAWTEMDGSPLHF.

V and J are TRBV27 and TRBJ2-3, with 10 positions matching TRBD2. This CDR3 has 16 residues. The germline V gene has CDR1 MNHEY and CDR2 SMNVEV (reference sequence). Unmatched junction bases numbered 7, after V lost 5 bases and J lost 2 bases. The CDR3 DNA follows: TGTGCCAGCAGTATGATTAGCGGGGGGTACACAGATACGCAGTATTTT. It translates to CASSMISGGYTDTQYF.

This chain connects TRBV3-1 to TRBJ1-5; TRBD1 might be the D (5 bases). From germline, CDR1 is LGHDT and CDR2 YNNKEL (reference sequence). The CDR3 totals 14 residues. Trimming pared 5 bases from V and 0 bases from J, leaving 8 bases between. In nucleotides, the CDR3 is TGTGCCAGCAGCGTGGACACTAGCAATCAGCCCCAGCATTTT. It specifies CASSVDTSNQPQHF.